The 23 T cell receptor beta chains below come from one sample, sequenced in a study of a mutant IDH1 vaccine in newly diagnosed glioma. The antigens of these receptors remain unknown. Time point indicated: week 47, end of study. Vaccination used 300 ug of mutant IDH1 20-mer peptide per dose, with topical imiquimod. This table comes from immunoSEQ multiplex PCR, and its TCRdb copy is limited to in-frame clones, with some not included. The data hold fewer than 40,000 clones, with around 90% observed a single time. This specimen was PBMCs, taken from a glioma patient whose treatment included an IDH1 peptide vaccine. The receptors shown here come from a middle-aged woman with glioma.

The V and J genes are TRBV5-1 and TRBJ2-7; maybe TRBD1 (6 bases). Trimming left V 4 bases short and J 2 bases short, with 19 bases between. The CDR3 length is 16 residues. Germline V lookup: CDR1 SGHRS, CDR2 YFSETQ. CDR3 nucleotides: TGCGCCAGCAGCCTTAGCATCGACAGGCCCACCTACGAGCAGTACTTC. The encoded protein is CASSLSIDRPTYEQYF. Variable domain in full (rest from reference TRBV5-1 and TRBJ2-7): KAGVTQTPRYLIKTRGQQVTLSCSPISGHRSVSWYQQTPGQGLQFLFEYFSETQRNKGNFPGRFSGRQFSNSRSEMNVSTLELGDSALYLCASSLSIDRPTYEQYFGPGTRLTVT.

The V call is TRBV15, the J call TRBJ2-5; 8 bases line up with TRBD2. TRBJ2-7 matches the DNA end more closely, so the J call is doubtful. The CDR3 totals 13 residues. Per germline, CDR1 LNHNV and CDR2 YYDKDF (reference sequence). The CDR3 sequence is CATSTGTSYEQYF. The CDR3 bases are TGTGCCACCAGCACCGGGACTAGCTACGAGCAGTACTTC.

The rearrangement links TRBV2 to TRBJ2-1; D gene ambiguous. V lost 4 bases and J 12 bases, leaving 16 bases between the germline ends. Germline lookup yields CDR1 SNHLY and CDR2 FYNNEI. The CDR3 spans 13 residues. CDR3 DNA: TGTGCCAGCAGTGCGGCTAGTCCGTTGGGGCAGTTCTTC. Amino acids: CASSAASPLGQFF.

This rearrangement joins TRBV14 to TRBJ2-7; the D gene is possibly TRBD1 (6 bases). Germline assignment: CDR1 SGHDN and CDR2 FVKESK. Between the trimmed V and J ends, which lost 0 bases and 6 bases, there was a span of 12 bases. The CDR3 runs to 14 residues. The CDR3, as DNA: TGTGCCAGCAGCCAAGAAGGAGTCAGGGGCGAGCAGTACTTC. Its translation: CASSQEGVRGEQYF.

The rearrangement links TRBV5-1 to TRBJ2-3; D might be TRBD2 (7 bases). There are 17 residues in the CDR3. V was clipped by 3 bases and J by 1 base, with 18 bases between them. Germline lookup yields CDR1 SGHRS and CDR2 YFSETQ. The CDR3 loop reads CASSSTRGTSGTDTQYF. For the CDR3, the DNA is TGCGCCAGCAGCTCCACCAGGGGAACTAGCGGCACAGATACGCAGTATTTT.

The chain links TRBV5-1 to TRBJ2-7, with a tentative D call TRBD1 (6 bases). CDR3 size: 15 residues. CDR1 is SGHRS and CDR2 is YFSETQ in the germline V gene. V lost 3 bases and J 6 bases, leaving 19 bases between the germline ends. Here the CDR3 DNA reads TGCGCCAGCAGCTGGTCAACCGGGACAACCCGCGAGCAGTACTTC. This gives the protein CASSWSTGTTREQYF. The whole variable domain, filled in from reference TRBV5-1 and TRBJ2-7, reads KAGVTQTPRYLIKTRGQQVTLSCSPISGHRSVSWYQQTPGQGLQFLFEYFSETQRNKGNFPGRFSGRQFSNSRSEMNVSTLELGDSALYLCASSWSTGTTREQYFGPGTRLTVT.

The rearrangement uses TRBV19 and TRBJ2-5; the D call may be TRBD1 or TRBD2 (6 bases each). CDR1 and CDR2 (germline): LNHDA, SQIVND (reference sequence). Trimming left V 5 bases short and J 0 bases short, with 13 bases between. The CDR3 runs to 15 residues. In nucleotides, the CDR3 is TGTGCCAGTAGTCAATCGGGGGCGTACCAAGAGACCCAGTACTTC. It specifies CASSQSGAYQETQYF.

The rearrangement joins TRBV4-1 to TRBJ1-1; D is uncertain. The length of the CDR3 is 13 residues. CDR1 and CDR2 (germline): MGHRA, YSYEKL. With 8 bases removed from V and 1 base from J, the gap between germline ends came to 11 bases. In nucleotides, the CDR3 is TGCGCCAGCCGGCGGACGGGGAACACTGAAGCTTTCTTT. As protein: CASRRTGNTEAFF.

This chain's CDR3 is CASSSPPGASASSYEQYF. The CDR3 DNA sequence: TGTGCCAGCAGCTCGCCCCCGGGAGCTAGCGCTAGCTCCTACGAGCAGTACTTC. The chain recombines TRBV5-4 with TRBJ2-7; D perhaps matches TRBD2 (6 bases). This CDR3 spans 18 amino acids. The ends were cut back, 3 bases at V and 0 bases at J, with 22 bases in the middle. Germline-derived CDR1 and CDR2 are SGHNT and YYREEE (reference sequence).

The chain recombines TRBV7-9 with TRBJ1-1, with a tentative D call TRBD1 (5 bases). Germline V lookup: CDR1 SEHNR, CDR2 FQNEAQ (reference sequence). Deletions cut 6 bases from V and 4 bases from J, with 12 bases between. This CDR3 spans 13 amino acids. The CDR3 reads CASSSQGRTEAFF. CDR3 DNA sequence: TGTGCCAGCAGTTCTCAGGGTCGCACTGAAGCTTTCTTT.

This rearrangement joins TRBV19 to TRBJ1-1; 9 nucleotides align to TRBD1. With 5 bases clipped from V and 4 bases from J, the junction kept 2 bases outside the gene matches. The CDR3 runs to 13 residues. Per the germline V gene, CDR1 is LNHDA and CDR2 is SQIVND (reference sequence). As DNA, the CDR3 is TGTGCCAGTAGTTCGGACAGGGGCACTGAAGCTTTCTTT. Its protein product is CASSSDRGTEAFF.

CDR3 sequence reads: CASSTLGGNYNEQFF. The CDR3 nucleotides read TGTGCCAGTAGTACCCTAGGGGGGAATTACAATGAGCAGTTCTTC. The rearrangement uses TRBV19 and TRBJ2-1, with D tentatively TRBD1 or TRBD2 (6 bases each). Trimming cost V 4 bases and J 4 bases, with 14 bases left between them. Germline values: CDR1 LNHDA, CDR2 SQIVND (reference sequence). The CDR3 has 15 residues.

In this sample, this clone turned up once. The rearrangement uses TRBV7-2 and TRBJ1-1; D is perhaps TRBD1 (5 bases). Trimming shortened V by 5 bases and J by 0 bases, and 16 bases separated the two germline ends. Germline assignment: CDR1 SGHTA and CDR2 FQGNSA. CDR3 length equals 16 residues. This CDR3 is CASSPLGGYLNTEAFF. CDR3 coding DNA: TGTGCCAGCAGCCCCCTTGGGGGGTACCTGAACACTGAAGCTTTCTTT.

V usage is TRBV19 and J usage is TRBJ1-6, with D possibly TRBD1 on 5 matching bases. Germline V lookup: CDR1 LNHDA, CDR2 SQIVND (reference sequence). Trimming pared 1 base from V and 5 bases from J, leaving 9 bases between. The CDR3 spans 15 residues. The CDR3 nucleotides are TGTGCCAGTAGTATAGCGGGACCGCATAATTCACCCCTCCACTTT. It yields the protein CASSIAGPHNSPLHF.

V is TRBV7-9 and J is TRBJ2-7; 7 nucleotides align to TRBD2. The V segment lost 6 bases and the J segment 0 bases; nucleotides outside the gene matches: 11. From germline, CDR1 is SEHNR and CDR2 FQNEAQ (reference sequence). There are 16 residues in the CDR3. CDR3 residues: CASSSRGGRSSYEQYF. CDR3 in DNA: TGTGCCAGCAGTTCCCGCGGGGGACGAAGCTCCTACGAGCAGTACTTC.

The V and J genes are TRBV4-2 and TRBJ1-1; D gene unclear. The CDR3 sequence is 14 residues long. V lost 0 bases and J lost 5, with 10 bases in between. Germline CDR1 and CDR2: LGHNA and YNFKEQ. As DNA, the CDR3 is TGTGCCAGCAGCCAAGACCCCCTTGGGACTGAAGCTTTCTTT. It specifies CASSQDPLGTEAFF.

V and J are TRBV10-3 and TRBJ2-7; D is ambiguous. Germline assignment: CDR1 ENHRY and CDR2 SYGVKD. Trimming removed 10 bases from V and 0 bases from J, with 10 bases in between. The CDR3 sequence is 12 residues long. CDR3 residues: CATSRISYEQYF. The CDR3 nucleotides are TGTGCCACTTCGCGGATCTCCTACGAGCAGTACTTC.

This clone was picked up a small number of times. This sequence joins TRBV19 and TRBJ2-7; 10 bases are a match to TRBD1. This CDR3 region has 15 residues. J was trimmed by 2 bases and V by 6 bases; bases with no gene match: 7. The germline V gene has CDR1 LNHDA and CDR2 SQIVND (reference sequence). In nucleotides, the CDR3 is TGTGCCAGTAGCTCGCCGGGACAGGGGACCTACGAGCAGTACTTC. This translates into CASSSPGQGTYEQYF.

The V gene is TRBV5-1, the J gene TRBJ1-4; D gene unclear. The germline CDR1 and CDR2 sequences are SGHRS and YFSETQ. This CDR3 is 15 amino acids long. The germline V and J ends were trimmed by 0 bases and 4 bases, with 10 bases remaining between them. CDR3 sequence reads: CASSLGRYDNEKLFF. The CDR3, as DNA: TGCGCCAGCAGCTTGGGCCGGTACGATAATGAAAAACTGTTTTTT.

V and J are TRBV28 and TRBJ2-1; the D gene could be TRBD1 or TRBD2 (5 bases each). Trimming took 5 bases from V and 5 from J, leaving 10 bases between them. This CDR3 contains 13 residues. CDR1 is MDHEN and CDR2 is SYDVKM in the germline V gene. As DNA, the CDR3 is TGTGCCAGCAGTCGACGGGGCCACAATGAGCAGTTCTTC. This codes for CASSRRGHNEQFF.

CDR3 DNA: TGCAGTGCTAGCCTAACAGGGGAAGCTTTCTTT. Amino acid sequence: CSASLTGEAFF. This sequence joins TRBV20-1 and TRBJ1-1, with a weak D call TRBD1 (6 bases). The germline V gene encodes CDR1 DFQATT and CDR2 SNEGSKA (reference sequence). Trimming took 3 bases from V and 8 from J, leaving 10 bases between them. The CDR3 runs 11 residues.

This clone was counted once. The chain recombines TRBV5-1 with TRBJ2-7, with 8 bases fitting TRBD1. The CDR3 extends over 15 amino acids. The V and J ends lost 3 bases and 5 bases, in that order; junction bases with no gene match: 10. The germline gives CDR1 SGHRS, CDR2 YFSETQ. CDR3 nucleotide sequence: TGCGCCAGCAGCTGGACGACAGGGGAATTAGACGAGCAGTACTTC. This encodes CASSWTTGELDEQYF.

The V call is TRBV2, the J call TRBJ1-1; no definite D call. CDR1 and CDR2 from the germline V gene are SNHLY and FYNNEI. V gave up 5 bases and J gave up 0 bases, with 10 bases separating them. The CDR3 has 14 amino acids. In nucleotides, the CDR3 is TGTGCCAGCAGTCACGCAGGCTTGAACACTGAAGCTTTCTTT. It codes for CASSHAGLNTEAFF.